This is a list of T cell receptor beta chains from one sample in a study of post-analysis software for immune sequencing data. TCRdb ran MiXCR on the PCR reads and lists one entry per CDR3 protein. The sample holds roughly 580,000 distinct CDR3 sequences, roughly 45% seen once. Material: blood. Receptor source: a girl between 10 and 17 years old with multiple sclerosis. Each CDR3 is given with its conserved first and last residue. Fields, in order: J gene, V gene, CDR3 length, D gene, clone size, CDR3 protein, CDR3 DNA. A D gene is named only where the DNA matches it firmly. Clone size is given for some rows only: seen once, a few or many times, or a class if the clone is expanded.

J: TRBJ1-2; V: TRBV5-6; length: 14; D: TRBD1; size: few; CDR3: CASSSGTGGYGYTF; DNA: TGTGCCAGCAGTTCTGGGACAGGGGGCTATGGCTACACCTTC
J: TRBJ2-5; V: TRBV6-1; length: 14; D: NA; size: NA; CDR3: CASRESGDPETQYF; DNA: TGCGCCAGCAGGGAGTCGGGGGACCCGGAGACCCAGTACTTC
J: TRBJ2-6; V: TRBV5-1; length: 14; D: NA; size: NA; CDR3: CASTRVVGANVLTF; DNA: TGTGCCAGCACCCGCGTAGTTGGGGCCAACGTCCTGACTTTC
J: TRBJ2-1; V: TRBV29-1; length: 15; D: TRBD2; size: few; CDR3: CSVGSGGNPYNEQFF; DNA: TGCAGCGTTGGGTCGGGGGGTAACCCCTACAATGAGCAGTTCTTC
J: TRBJ1-1; V: TRBV7-9; length: 12; D: NA; size: NA; CDR3: CASSGRGAEAFF; DNA: TGTGCCAGCAGCGGCAGGGGAGCTGAAGCTTTCTTT
J: TRBJ1-4; V: TRBV4-2; length: 17; D: NA; size: few; CDR3: CASSLGQSPRENEKLFF; DNA: TGTGCCAGCAGCCTCGGACAATCGCCAAGAGAAAATGAAAAACTGTTTTTT
J: TRBJ2-7; V: TRBV9; length: 15; D: NA; size: NA; CDR3: CVSSGDGSSIYEQYF; DNA: TGTGTCAGCAGCGGAGACGGGTCTTCGATCTACGAGCAGTACTTC
J: TRBJ2-3; V: TRBV2; length: 13; D: NA; size: NA; CDR3: CASERTMMDTQYF; DNA: TGTGCCAGCGAGCGAACCATGATGGATACGCAGTATTTT
J: TRBJ1-5; V: TRBV20-1; length: 16; D: NA; size: NA; CDR3: CSAQTGTLNSNQPQHF; DNA: TGCAGTGCTCAAACAGGGACCCTCAATAGCAATCAGCCCCAGCATTTT
J: TRBJ2-5; V: TRBV6-1; length: 16; D: NA; size: NA; CDR3: CASSLQPRDFQESQYF; DNA: TGTGCCAGCAGCCTCCAACCCCGGGACTTCCAAGAGTCCCAGTACTTC
J: TRBJ2-5; V: TRBV20-1; length: 14; D: TRBD2; size: once; CDR3: CSSGSGRAHNEQYF; DNA: TGCAGTTCTGGGAGCGGGAGGGCCCACAATGAGCAGTACTTC
J: TRBJ2-3; V: TRBV6-2/TRBV6-3; length: 16; D: NA; size: few; CDR3: CASTLDSVSSTDTQYF; DNA: TGTGCCAGCACCCTGGATAGCGTTTCTAGCACAGATACGCAGTATTTT
J: TRBJ1-1; V: TRBV12-3/TRBV12-4; length: 14; D: NA; size: NA; CDR3: CASTIGGEFTEAFF; DNA: TGTGCCAGCACCATAGGGGGGGAGTTCACTGAAGCTTTCTTT
J: TRBJ1-2; V: TRBV29-1; length: 12; D: NA; size: NA; CDR3: CSVPVLYYGYTF; DNA: TGCAGCGTTCCCGTCCTCTACTATGGCTACACCTTC
J: TRBJ2-3; V: TRBV10-3; length: 15; D: TRBD2; size: NA; CDR3: CAISLAGGLSDTQYF; DNA: TGTGCCATCAGCCTAGCGGGGGGGCTATCAGATACGCAGTATTTT
J: TRBJ2-6; V: TRBV7-6; length: 16; D: NA; size: many; CDR3: CASSLESSSGANVLTF; DNA: TGTGCCAGCAGCTTAGAATCGTCCTCTGGGGCCAACGTCCTGACTTTC
J: TRBJ2-7; V: TRBV4-1; length: 12; D: NA; size: NA; CDR3: CASSQGQSEQYF; DNA: TGCGCCAGCAGCCAAGGTCAATCCGAGCAGTACTTC
J: TRBJ1-2; V: TRBV6-6; length: 14; D: TRBD1; size: NA; CDR3: CASSATGEGYGYTF; DNA: TGTGCCAGCAGTGCTACAGGGGAGGGCTATGGCTACACCTTC
J: TRBJ1-6; V: TRBV12-3/TRBV12-4; length: 13; D: NA; size: NA; CDR3: CASSFLTSSPLHF; DNA: TGTGCCAGCAGTTTCTTGACTAGTTCACCCCTCCACTTT
J: TRBJ2-4; V: TRBV6-5; length: 12; D: NA; size: NA; CDR3: CASRGQSNIQYF; DNA: TGTGCCTCCCGAGGGCAGTCAAACATTCAGTACTTC
J: TRBJ2-3; V: TRBV2; length: 16; D: NA; size: few; CDR3: CASSDEGSLRTDTQYF; DNA: TGTGCCAGCAGTGATGAGGGTAGCCTACGCACAGATACGCAGTATTTT
J: TRBJ1-2; V: TRBV20-1; length: 14; D: NA; size: NA; CDR3: CSARGYRDNYGYTF; DNA: TGCAGTGCTAGAGGGTACAGAGACAACTATGGCTACACCTTC
J: TRBJ2-3; V: TRBV20-1; length: 13; D: NA; size: NA; CDR3: CSATYTSTDTQYF; DNA: TGCAGTGCTACGTACACCAGCACAGATACGCAGTATTTT
J: TRBJ1-2; V: TRBV12-3/TRBV12-4; length: 13; D: NA; size: few; CDR3: CASRTFTSDGYTF; DNA: TGTGCCAGCAGAACTTTCACCTCGGATGGCTACACCTTC
J: TRBJ2-7; V: TRBV3-1; length: 15; D: NA; size: few; CDR3: CASSQEYEGGVEQYF; DNA: TGTGCCAGCAGCCAAGAGTACGAGGGGGGAGTCGAGCAGTACTTC
J: TRBJ2-7; V: TRBV7-9; length: 14; D: NA; size: NA; CDR3: CASSSTSPSYEQYF; DNA: TGTGCCAGCAGCTCCACCAGTCCCTCCTACGAGCAGTACTTC
J: TRBJ2-3; V: TRBV10-3; length: 15; D: TRBD2; size: NA; CDR3: CAIRMTSASTDTQYF; DNA: TGTGCCATCAGGATGACTAGCGCCAGCACAGATACGCAGTATTTT
J: TRBJ2-1; V: TRBV6-5; length: 11; D: NA; size: few; CDR3: CASSPVHGQFF; DNA: TGTGCCAGCAGTCCAGTCCATGGGCAGTTCTTC
J: TRBJ2-1; V: TRBV20-1; length: 11; D: NA; size: few; CDR3: CSARQDLEQFF; DNA: TGCAGTGCTAGGCAGGACCTCGAGCAGTTCTTC
J: TRBJ1-1; V: TRBV20-1; length: 12; D: TRBD1; size: NA; CDR3: CSAGPGGPEAFF; DNA: TGCAGTGCGGGACCAGGGGGGCCTGAAGCTTTCTTT
J: TRBJ1-2; V: TRBV10-3; length: 14; D: TRBD1; size: few; CDR3: CAISGDRGIYGYTF; DNA: TGTGCCATCAGTGGGGACAGGGGAATCTATGGCTACACCTTC
J: TRBJ2-5; V: TRBV3-1; length: 16; D: TRBD2; size: NA; CDR3: CASSLLGGGDQETQYF; DNA: TGTGCCAGCAGCCTCCTCGGGGGGGGAGACCAAGAGACCCAGTACTTC
J: TRBJ2-1; V: TRBV9; length: 15; D: NA; size: NA; CDR3: CASSVGGAGYNEQFF; DNA: TGTGCCAGCAGCGTAGGAGGCGCGGGGTACAATGAGCAGTTCTTC
J: TRBJ2-1; V: TRBV29-1; length: 16; D: NA; size: few; CDR3: CSVGLNRGSSYNEQFF; DNA: TGCAGCGTTGGGTTAAACCGGGGGTCTTCCTACAATGAGCAGTTCTTC
J: TRBJ2-7; V: TRBV20-1; length: 12; D: NA; size: many; CDR3: CSARDRPYEQYF; DNA: TGCAGTGCTAGAGATCGCCCCTACGAGCAGTACTTC
J: TRBJ1-2; V: TRBV20-1; length: 14; D: NA; size: NA; CDR3: CSAGARDFNYGYTF; DNA: TGCAGTGCTGGGGCCCGGGATTTTAACTATGGCTACACCTTC
J: TRBJ2-3; V: TRBV4-1; length: 14; D: TRBD2; size: few; CDR3: CASSLLGGRDTQYF; DNA: TGCGCCAGCAGCCTTTTAGGCGGGAGAGATACGCAGTATTTT
J: TRBJ2-2; V: TRBV29-1; length: 16; D: TRBD2; size: NA; CDR3: CSVGTSGRFGTGELFF; DNA: TGCAGCGTTGGAACTAGCGGGAGATTTGGGACCGGGGAGCTGTTTTTT
J: TRBJ2-5; V: TRBV20-1; length: 14; D: TRBD2; size: few; CDR3: CSVRSTSAQETQYF; DNA: TGCAGTGTTCGCTCGACTAGCGCTCAAGAGACCCAGTACTTC
J: TRBJ2-7; V: TRBV12-3/TRBV12-4; length: 11; D: NA; size: NA; CDR3: CASRGGYEQYF; DNA: TGTGCCAGCAGGGGTGGTTACGAGCAGTACTTC
J: TRBJ2-3; V: TRBV20-1; length: 13; D: NA; size: NA; CDR3: CSAQASFTDTQYF; DNA: TGCAGTGCTCAGGCTAGCTTCACAGATACGCAGTATTTT
J: TRBJ2-3; V: TRBV12-3/TRBV12-4; length: 15; D: NA; size: NA; CDR3: CASSFSGTGTDTQYF; DNA: TGTGCCAGCAGTTTCTCAGGGACTGGCACAGATACGCAGTATTTT
J: TRBJ2-7; V: TRBV5-1; length: 14; D: TRBD2; size: few; CDR3: CASSWGLAGDEQYF; DNA: TGCGCCAGCAGCTGGGGACTAGCGGGGGACGAGCAGTACTTC